What follows describes a single T cell receptor (beta chain). What it binds is unknown. The sample is drawn from a study of Ad26.COV2.S vaccination and SARS-CoV-2 variants. Stated treatment: 19 received Ad26.COV2.S at low or high dose, single or two shots; about 5 received placebo; per-sample allocation not given. Material that was analyzed had been drawn on day 63 after the first vaccine or placebo injection. The CDR3 has 16 amino acids. Trimming left V 7 bases short and J 2 bases short, with 21 bases between. Germline V gene data show CDR1 as LNHDA and CDR2 as SQIVND (reference sequence). The table came from immunoSEQ multiplex PCR; TCRdb's copy has only in-frame clones and leaves some out. Seen here are roughly 330,000 clones, roughly nine tenths observed once, and the top ten hold around 5.5%. General study findings and limits: CD8+ and CD4+ T cells specific for spike reportedly responded with substantial breadth after vaccination.

V and J are TRBV19 and TRBJ2-7, with a possible D match to TRBD2 (5 bases). Sequencing used peripheral blood, obtained in a trial of Ad26.COV2.S vaccine versus placebo. This receptor was obtained from a person aged 18-65 years who received the Ad26.COV2.S COVID-19 vaccine or a placebo. The CDR3: CASTPGRERLAYEQYF. CDR3 DNA: TGTGCCAGTACTCCAGGAAGGGAGAGACTGGCCTACGAGCAGTACTTC.